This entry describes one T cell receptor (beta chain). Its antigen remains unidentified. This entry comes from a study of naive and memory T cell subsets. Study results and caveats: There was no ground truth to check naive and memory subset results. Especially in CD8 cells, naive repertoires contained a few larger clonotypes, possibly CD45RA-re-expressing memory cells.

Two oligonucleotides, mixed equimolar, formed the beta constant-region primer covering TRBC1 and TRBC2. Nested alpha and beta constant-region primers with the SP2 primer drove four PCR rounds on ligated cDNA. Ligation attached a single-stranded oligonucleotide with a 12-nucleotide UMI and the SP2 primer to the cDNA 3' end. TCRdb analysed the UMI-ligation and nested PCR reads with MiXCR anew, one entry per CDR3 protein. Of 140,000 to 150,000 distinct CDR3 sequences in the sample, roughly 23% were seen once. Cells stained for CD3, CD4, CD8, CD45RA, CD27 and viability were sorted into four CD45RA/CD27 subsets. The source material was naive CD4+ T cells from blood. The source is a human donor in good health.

Here the CDR3 reads CASSLAGGANEQFF. CDR3 coding DNA: TGTGCCAGCAGCTTAGCGGGAGGGGCGAATGAGCAGTTCTTC. The gene calls are TRBV7-3 and TRBJ2-1, with TRBD2 matching 9 bases. In germline, CDR1 is SGHTA, CDR2 FQGTGA. This CDR3 comprises 14 residues. With 2 bases clipped from V and 7 bases from J, the junction kept 3 bases outside the gene matches.